These 32 T cell receptor beta chains share one sample of origin, sequenced in a study of T cells after posttransplantation cyclophosphamide listed by TCRdb under 2016. Libraries were made using the immunoSEQ multiplex PCR assay. What TCRdb holds here is the immuneACCESS table cut down to in-frame rearrangements. Part of the clones is not present; checked against another copy, under half of the missing clones reflect an unresolved V gene, and the others are unexplained. This sample has roughly 49,000 clones, none of them a singleton. The top ten clonotypes cover 2% to 2.5% of the sample. Sample: PBMCs. These receptors were obtained from a man between 35 and 55 years old in good health, CMV-negative, and a related stem cell transplant donor.

This clone was counted many times. The chain couples TRBV11-1 to TRBJ1-1; D uncertain. Germline CDR1 reads SGHAT; CDR2 reads FQDESV (reference sequence). The CDR3 runs 12 residues. The V gene lost 3 bases and the J gene lost 5 bases, with 7 bases spanning the gap. In DNA, the CDR3 is TGTGCCAGCAGCTTCGGCGGAACTGAAGCTTTCTTT. Translation: CASSFGGTEAFF.

This clone came up many times. This chain links TRBV13 with TRBJ2-7, with D perhaps TRBD1 (6 bases). The V and J ends lost 4 bases and 2 bases respectively, with 15 bases between them. The CDR3 length is 15 residues. Looked up from germline, CDR1 is PRHDT and CDR2 is FYEKMQ (reference sequence). The CDR3 DNA reads as TGTGCCAGCAGCTCAGACAGGCCCGGGGCCTACGAGCAGTACTTC. Translated, it gives CASSSDRPGAYEQYF.

This clone was seen ten or more times. This rearrangement joins TRBV4-2 to TRBJ2-7, with 13 bases matching TRBD2. The germline gives CDR1 LGHNA, CDR2 YNFKEQ. V gave up 3 bases and J gave up 2 bases; unmatched junction bases: 7. This CDR3 is 17 amino acids long. CDR3 loop: CASSQGHGTSGAYEQYF. The CDR3 DNA reads TGTGCCAGCAGCCAGGGTCACGGGACTAGCGGGGCCTACGAGCAGTACTTC.

In this sample, this clone turned up many times. This rearrangement joins TRBV27 to TRBJ2-3; 13 bases match TRBD2. The ends lost 0 bases at V and 5 bases at J; junction bases unmatched: 5. Germline CDR1 and CDR2: MNHEY and SMNVEV (reference sequence). CDR3 length equals 17 residues. CDR3 in amino acids: CASSLSQRTSGRDTQYF. As DNA, the CDR3 is TGTGCCAGCAGTTTATCGCAGAGGACTAGCGGGAGAGATACGCAGTATTTT.

In its sample, this clone was seen many times. V gene TRBV10-3 combines with J gene TRBJ2-7, with TRBD2 identical over 12 bases. V was pared by 4 bases and J by 6 bases, with 4 bases of the junction left unmatched. The CDR3 runs 14 residues. Germline CDR1 is ENHRY and CDR2 is SYGVKD. The CDR3 is CAISGPTSGGEQYF. Written as DNA, the CDR3 is TGTGCCATCAGTGGACCGACTAGCGGGGGCGAGCAGTACTTC.

This clone was observed many times. The CDR3 DNA sequence: TGTGCCAGCCAACCACCCGGGGGGGCAGGAGGCTACACCTTC. This encodes CASQPPGGAGGYTF. This chain uses TRBV28 with TRBJ1-2; a possible D gene is TRBD1 (6 bases). In germline, CDR1 is MDHEN, CDR2 SYDVKM. Trimming stripped 8 bases from V and 8 bases from J, with 21 bases between. The CDR3 extends over 14 amino acids.

This clone was recorded many times. The J gene is TRBJ1-1, the V gene TRBV4-1; D gene uncertain. The CDR3 extends over 15 amino acids. V gave up 4 bases and J gave up 1 base, with 13 bases separating them. Germline V gene sequence: CDR1 MGHRA, CDR2 YSYEKL. CDR3 protein: CASSPEGLPNTEAFF. CDR3 nucleotide sequence: TGCGCCAGCAGCCCAGAAGGACTCCCGAACACTGAAGCTTTCTTT.

This clone came up many times. This chain connects TRBV27 to TRBJ1-4; weak D call: TRBD1 (6 bases). This CDR3 region has 14 residues. The germline CDR1 and CDR2 sequences are MNHEY and SMNVEV (reference sequence). V was pared by 6 bases and J by 3 bases, with 11 bases between. CDR3 in DNA: TGTGCCAGCAGGGCGGGGGCGGCTAATGAAAAACTGTTTTTT. Its translation: CASRAGAANEKLFF.

This clone appeared many times. This chain connects TRBV7-3 to TRBJ2-3; D uncertain. CDR1 SGHTA and CDR2 FQGTGA come from the germline V gene. This CDR3 is built from 16 residues. Trimming left V 0 bases short and J 6 bases short, with 16 bases between. CDR3 DNA: TGTGCCAGCAGCTTAACCGAGCACCAACCGCGGGATACGCAGTATTTT. This translates into CASSLTEHQPRDTQYF.

This clone was observed at least ten times. The chain has TRBV7-9 and TRBJ2-5; TRBD2 might be the D (5 bases). CDR3 size: 15 residues. Germline V gene lookup returns CDR1 SEHNR and CDR2 FQNEAQ (reference sequence). V lost 5 bases to trimming and J lost 4 bases, with 17 bases between them. The CDR3 here is CASSPSVGSPETQYF. In DNA form, the CDR3 reads TGTGCCAGCAGCCCGTCGGTAGGGAGCCCAGAGACCCAGTACTTC.

This clone was recorded at least ten times. The chain combines TRBV29-1 with TRBJ1-1, with 8 bases aligning to TRBD1. The CDR3 is 16 amino acids. The V and J ends lost 6 bases and 0 bases, in that order; junction bases with no gene match: 12. The germline gives CDR1 SQVTM, CDR2 ANQGSEA. CDR3 DNA sequence: TGCAGCGTCCTGGTAAACAGGGGGGGGCTGAACACTGAAGCTTTCTTT. It specifies CSVLVNRGGLNTEAFF.

This clone has ten or more counts. This chain uses TRBV14 with TRBJ2-3; D remains unclear. This CDR3 contains 15 residues. CDR1 and CDR2 (germline): SGHDN, FVKESK. V was pared by 0 bases and J by 2 bases, with 9 bases between. CDR3 residues: CASSQELSYTDTQYF. Written as DNA, the CDR3 is TGTGCCAGCAGCCAAGAATTATCTTACACAGATACGCAGTATTTT.

This clone was detected many times. The gene calls are TRBV19 and TRBJ1-1, with 7 bases fitting TRBD1. Trimming at V came to 3 bases and at J to 0 bases, leaving 4 bases not matched to a gene. The CDR3 is 15 amino acids. Germline V gene sequence: CDR1 LNHDA, CDR2 SQIVND (reference sequence). The CDR3 protein is CASSIGQELNTEAFF. The DNA of the CDR3 is TGTGCCAGTAGTATCGGACAGGAGCTGAACACTGAAGCTTTCTTT.

This clone was detected many times. CDR3 sequence (DNA): TGTGCCAGCAGCCGGGAAGTGACAGGGGGCCCATCCTACGAGCAGTACTTC. Translating it yields CASSREVTGGPSYEQYF. The chain has TRBV5-6 and TRBJ2-7; 10 nucleotides line up with TRBD1. Germline V CDR1 and CDR2: SGHDT, YYEEEE. V gave up 4 bases and J gave up 1 base; unmatched junction bases: 11. The CDR3 spans 17 residues.

This clone was recorded at least ten times. The genes are TRBV5-1 and TRBJ2-2, with 10 bases matching TRBD1. V lost 3 bases to trimming and J lost 8 bases; unmatched junction nucleotides: 10. This CDR3 has 16 amino acids. Looked up from germline, CDR1 is SGHRS and CDR2 is YFSETQ. DNA for the CDR3: TGCGCCAGCAGCTCCGAGACAGGGGGCAGGAGGGGGGAGCTGTTTTTT. Amino acid sequence: CASSSETGGRRGELFF.

Ten or more counts support this clone. V gene TRBV30 combines with J gene TRBJ2-3, with a possible D match to TRBD1 (6 bases). Looked up from germline, CDR1 is GTSNPN and CDR2 is SVGIG (reference sequence). The V and J ends lost 2 bases and 0 bases respectively, with 15 bases between them. CDR3 length equals 16 residues. DNA for the CDR3: TGTGCCTGGAGTACAAGGACAGCAATGAGCACAGATACGCAGTATTTT. Translating it yields CAWSTRTAMSTDTQYF.

This clone was picked up many times. The chain couples TRBV5-1 to TRBJ2-7; 10 bases line up with TRBD1. This CDR3 contains 15 residues. Germline assignment: CDR1 SGHRS and CDR2 YFSETQ. J gave up 3 bases and V 6 bases, and 9 bases lay outside the gene matches. This CDR3 is CASTRMTGGLYEQYF. The CDR3 bases are TGCGCCAGCACCCGAATGACAGGGGGCCTCTACGAGCAGTACTTC.

This clone has ten or more counts. The genes are TRBV27 and TRBJ1-1; 8 nucleotides line up with TRBD1. CDR3 length: 16 residues. Per germline, CDR1 MNHEY and CDR2 SMNVEV (reference sequence). With 5 bases clipped from V and 4 bases from J, the junction kept 12 bases outside the gene matches. CDR3 coding DNA: TGTGCCAGCAGTGAATTATACTCGACAGGGGCCACTGAAGCTTTCTTT. Residues: CASSELYSTGATEAFF.

This clone was recorded many times. This rearrangement joins TRBV30 to TRBJ1-2, with 9 bases lining up with TRBD1. Trimming took 0 bases from V and 6 from J; bases not matched to a gene: 2. The CDR3 length is 13 residues. Germline CDR1 reads GTSNPN; CDR2 reads SVGIG (reference sequence). CDR3: CAWSVRDRDGYTF. The CDR3 DNA is TGTGCCTGGAGTGTCCGGGACAGGGATGGCTACACCTTC.

In this sample, this clone turned up many times. The V gene is TRBV10-1, the J gene TRBJ2-2, with D maybe TRBD2 (6 bases). This CDR3 region has 18 residues. The germline V gene encodes CDR1 WNHNN and CDR2 SYGVQD (reference sequence). V lost 0 bases and J lost 4, with 18 bases in between. The CDR3 protein is CASSESSGPRGGTGELFF. CDR3 nucleotides: TGCGCCAGCAGTGAGTCGTCAGGCCCGAGGGGAGGCACCGGGGAGCTGTTTTTT.

This clone was seen ten or more times. V usage is TRBV6-1 and J usage is TRBJ2-1; the D is unclear. The length of the CDR3 is 14 residues. The V end lost 0 bases, the J end lost 15 bases, and 18 bases lay between the germline ends. CDR1 MNHNS and CDR2 SASEGT come from the germline V gene. The CDR3 spells CASSEAFRTDWAFF. The CDR3 coding sequence is TGTGCCAGCAGTGAAGCCTTTAGAACGGATTGGGCGTTCTTC.

This clone appeared many times. The chain uses TRBV6-4 and TRBJ2-3, with 10 bases that match TRBD2. CDR3 length equals 15 residues. J was trimmed by 4 bases and V by 0 bases; bases with no gene match: 1. Germline values: CDR1 MRHNA, CDR2 SNTAGT. CDR3 residues: CASSDSAGGPDTQYF. The CDR3 region has the DNA TGTGCCAGCAGTGACTCAGCGGGAGGGCCAGATACGCAGTATTTT.

This rearrangement joins TRBV6-5 to TRBJ2-3; perhaps TRBD2 as D (5 bases). V was shortened by 7 bases and J by 4 bases, with 12 bases between the two germline ends. CDR3 length: 13 amino acids. Germline assignment: CDR1 MNHEY and CDR2 SVGAGI. This CDR3 reads CASISGIADTQYF. The CDR3 DNA follows: TGTGCCAGCATCTCCGGGATTGCAGATACGCAGTATTTT.

This clone showed up many times. J is TRBJ1-1 and V is TRBV30; D not certain. This CDR3 has 13 residues. Trimming removed 0 bases from V and 6 bases from J, with 11 bases in between. The germline V gene has CDR1 GTSNPN and CDR2 SVGIG (reference sequence). The CDR3 DNA sequence: TGTGCCTGGAGTGTTTTGCGTGGTGCTGAAGCTTTCTTT. It yields the protein CAWSVLRGAEAFF.

This clone was seen ten or more times. Other nucleotide sequences in the sample specify the same CDR3. The chain recombines TRBV7-3 with TRBJ1-1; possibly TRBD1 for D (6 bases). Germline CDR1 and CDR2: SGHTA and FQGTGA. Trimming removed 3 bases from V and 2 bases from J, with 10 bases in between. CDR3 length: 14 residues. CDR3 nucleotides: TGTGCCAGCAGCTTGGGACACGGAAACACTGAAGCTTTCTTT. Protein sequence: CASSLGHGNTEAFF. The entire variable domain, with the rest obtained from reference TRBV7-3 and TRBJ1-1, is as follows: GAGVSQTPSNKVTEKGKYVELRCDPISGHTALYWYRQSLGQGPEFLIYFQGTGAADDSGLPNDRFFAVRPEGSVSTLKIQRTERGDSAVYLCASSLGHGNTEAFFGQGTRLTVV.

At least ten counts were recorded for this clone. One junction end does not reproduce the germline sequence, and a read error may be involved. V usage is TRBV28 and J usage is TRBJ1-4; 9 positions agree with TRBD1. In germline, CDR1 is MDHEN, CDR2 SYDVKM. The CDR3 loop spans 12 amino acids. The CDR3 DNA reads as TGTGCCAGCAGTTTGGGGACAGGGAGGCCCGTTTTT. As protein: CASSLGTGRPVF.

This clone was seen at least ten times. The V and J genes are TRBV25-1 and TRBJ2-7; D is unclear. Per germline, CDR1 MGHDK and CDR2 SYGVNS. The V gene lost 5 bases and the J gene lost 4 bases, with 9 bases spanning the gap. The CDR3 contains 12 residues. CDR3 loop: CASSSRRYEQYF. The DNA for the CDR3 is TGTGCCAGCAGTTCTCGTCGGTACGAGCAGTACTTC.

This clone was seen many times. This rearrangement joins TRBV7-3 to TRBJ1-5; TRBD1 matches 9 bases. The V and J ends lost 5 bases and 4 bases, in that order; junction bases with no gene match: 9. CDR1 SGHTA and CDR2 FQGTGA come from the germline V gene. The CDR3 spans 16 residues. The DNA for the CDR3 is TGTGCCAGCAGCCCCGGGGGGACAGGGATTAATCAGCCCCAGCATTTT. Translating it yields CASSPGGTGINQPQHF.

This clone was seen repeatedly, ten times or more. This chain uses TRBV19 with TRBJ2-1, with 8 bases aligning to TRBD2. V shed 1 base, J shed 2 bases, and the junction held 7 bases outside the gene matches. Germline CDR1 is LNHDA and CDR2 is SQIVND (reference sequence). The CDR3 loop spans 17 amino acids. CDR3 residues: CASSIGPSAGAYNEQFF. The CDR3 coding sequence is TGTGCCAGTAGTATAGGTCCGTCAGCGGGAGCCTACAATGAGCAGTTCTTC.

This clone was counted at least ten times. The rearrangement links TRBV6-6 to TRBJ1-3; 8 bases line up with TRBD1. Germline values: CDR1 MNHNY, CDR2 SVGAGI (reference sequence). The CDR3 is 15 amino acids. Germline trimming cut 5 bases from V and 7 bases from J; bases unmatched to any gene: 10. CDR3 bases: TGTGCCAGCAGTCCCACGGACAGGGTAGACAACACCATATATTTT. Translated, it gives CASSPTDRVDNTIYF.

This clone occurred many times. This chain links TRBV7-9 with TRBJ1-3, with 7 bases fitting TRBD1. From germline, CDR1 is SEHNR and CDR2 FQNEAQ (reference sequence). This CDR3 spans 14 amino acids. The V and J ends lost 5 bases and 6 bases, in that order; junction bases with no gene match: 7. For the CDR3, the DNA is TGTGCCAGCAGCCAAACAGGGGCAGCAAACACCATATATTTT. This codes for CASSQTGAANTIYF.

This clone has ten or more counts. V is TRBV28 and J is TRBJ1-4; no reliable D call. The CDR3 consists of 16 residues. Deletions cut 5 bases from V and 0 bases from J, with 13 bases between. Germline values: CDR1 MDHEN, CDR2 SYDVKM. CDR3 bases: TGTGCCAGCAGTCTTTATGGGCCCGCAACTAATGAAAAACTGTTTTTT. It is translated as CASSLYGPATNEKLFF.